What follows are 12 T cell receptor beta chains derived from one specimen sequenced in a study of blood T cell repertoires in COVID-19. The method was immunoSEQ multiplex PCR; TCRdb's version includes in-frame clones alone and lacks a portion of them. The sample lists more than 150,000 clones, roughly 87% seen once, with 5.5% to 8.5% in the top ten. Sample: PBMCs or T cells enriched from blood (not recorded which). The receptor set was obtained from a woman between 45 and 60 years old who had recovered from COVID-19.

CDR3 region: CASSPYRDRYQETQYF. CDR3 nucleotide sequence: TGCGCCAGCAGCCCCTATAGGGACAGGTACCAAGAGACCCAGTACTTC. The chain combines TRBV4-3 with TRBJ2-5; TRBD1 matches at 8 bases. The V gene end was trimmed by 4 bases and the J gene end by 0 bases; junction bases not matched to a gene: 7. The CDR3 runs to 16 residues. Germline V gene sequence: CDR1 LGHNA, CDR2 YSLEER.

This chain joins TRBV30 and TRBJ2-2; D possibly corresponds to TRBD2 (6 bases). The CDR3 length is 14 residues. Trimming took off 2 bases at V and 2 bases at J, with 9 bases between the two ends. Germline-derived CDR1 and CDR2 are GTSNPN and SVGIG (reference sequence). This CDR3 reads CAWSLATNTGELFF. In DNA, the CDR3 is TGTGCCTGGAGTCTAGCGACAAACACCGGGGAGCTGTTTTTT.

The chain combines TRBV11-2 with TRBJ2-7; maybe TRBD2 (6 bases). There are 14 residues in the CDR3. Trimming left V 6 bases short and J 0 bases short, with 12 bases between. Per the germline V gene, CDR1 is SGHAT and CDR2 is FQNNGV. The CDR3, as DNA: TGTGCCAGCAGATGGCGGGAAAGCTCCTACGAGCAGTACTTC. The encoded protein is CASRWRESSYEQYF.

The V and J genes are TRBV24-1 and TRBJ1-1; a possible D gene is TRBD1 (6 bases). Deletions cut 10 bases from V and 5 bases from J, with 19 bases between. This CDR3 is built from 14 residues. Germline V gives CDR1 KGHDR, CDR2 SFDVKD. The CDR3 region has the DNA TGTGCCACAAAGGGGGAAGGGGGAAAGACTGAAGCTTTCTTT. This sequence encodes CATKGEGGKTEAFF.

V usage is TRBV7-6 and J usage is TRBJ2-2; tentatively, D is TRBD1 (6 bases). The germline V gene encodes CDR1 SGHVS and CDR2 FNYEAQ. The CDR3 loop spans 17 amino acids. V lost 2 bases and J lost 0, with 13 bases in between. The CDR3 coding sequence is TGTGCCAGCAGCTTAAATCTGGACAGTGCGAACACCGGGGAGCTGTTTTTT. This codes for CASSLNLDSANTGELFF.

This rearrangement joins TRBV5-1 to TRBJ2-5, with 13 bases fitting TRBD2. V was pared by 1 base and J by 5 bases, with 8 bases of the junction left unmatched. Germline CDR1 SGHRS, CDR2 YFSETQ. The CDR3 runs 17 residues. The CDR3 sequence: CASSLRTSGRIWETQYF. The CDR3 DNA is TGCGCCAGCAGCTTGAGGACTAGCGGGAGAATTTGGGAGACCCAGTACTTC.

The chain carries TRBV6-5 and TRBJ2-7; D possibly corresponds to TRBD2 (6 bases). Trimming shortened V by 4 bases and J by 0 bases, and 13 bases separated the two germline ends. CDR1 is MNHEY, CDR2 SVGAGI, per germline. CDR3 length: 15 residues. CDR3 DNA sequence: TGTGCCAGCAGTTCTCTAGCGCGCCTCTCCTACGAGCAGTACTTC. This encodes CASSSLARLSYEQYF.

The V call is TRBV6-2 or TRBV6-3, the J call TRBJ1-2; the D is unclear. This CDR3 region has 14 residues. The germline CDR1 and CDR2 sequences are MNHEY and SVGEGT. V shed 2 bases and J shed 8 bases, with 15 bases lying between them. The CDR3 loop reads CASSYRLDSRGYTF. CDR3 DNA sequence: TGTGCCAGCAGTTACCGACTAGATTCACGGGGCTACACCTTC.

This chain uses TRBV28 with TRBJ1-2; possible D gene TRBD1, 6 bases. The germline V gene has CDR1 MDHEN and CDR2 SYDVKM. V was cut by 6 bases and J by 2 bases, with 16 bases left in between. CDR3 length equals 15 residues. CDR3 sequence (DNA): TGTGCCAGCAGGTTTGGGGCAGGGGTAAACTATGGCTACACCTTC. Encoded protein: CASRFGAGVNYGYTF.

This clone was seen a handful of times. The chain joins TRBV5-1 to TRBJ2-5; 16 bases are shared with TRBD2. Germline CDR1 is SGHRS and CDR2 is YFSETQ. Germline trimming cut 4 bases from V and 5 bases from J; bases unmatched to any gene: 8. The CDR3 runs to 17 residues. The CDR3 DNA is TGCGCCAGCAGCGGCTCGGGACTAGCGGGAGGGGGGGAGACCCAGTACTTC. Protein sequence: CASSGSGLAGGGETQYF. Variable domain in full (rest from reference TRBV5-1 and TRBJ2-5): KAGVTQTPRYLIKTRGQQVTLSCSPISGHRSVSWYQQTPGQGLQFLFEYFSETQRNKGNFPGRFSGRQFSNSRSEMNVSTLELGDSALYLCASSGSGLAGGGETQYFGPGTRLLVL.

The J gene is TRBJ1-1, the V gene TRBV27; 9 nucleotides align to TRBD1. The CDR3 totals 14 residues. From germline, CDR1 is MNHEY and CDR2 SMNVEV (reference sequence). V lost 8 bases and J lost 3; bases outside the gene matches: 7. The CDR3 is CASRDRALDTEAFF. The CDR3 nucleotides are TGTGCCAGCCGGGACAGGGCTTTGGACACTGAAGCTTTCTTT.

V gene TRBV2 combines with J gene TRBJ2-3, with TRBD1 as a possible D gene (6 bases). Germline V gene data show CDR1 as SNHLY and CDR2 as FYNNEI. With 2 bases removed from V and 4 bases from J, the gap between germline ends came to 10 bases. The CDR3 has 14 residues. In DNA form, the CDR3 reads TGTGCCAGCAGTGAAAACAGGGCGGCAGATACGCAGTATTTT. Protein product: CASSENRAADTQYF.